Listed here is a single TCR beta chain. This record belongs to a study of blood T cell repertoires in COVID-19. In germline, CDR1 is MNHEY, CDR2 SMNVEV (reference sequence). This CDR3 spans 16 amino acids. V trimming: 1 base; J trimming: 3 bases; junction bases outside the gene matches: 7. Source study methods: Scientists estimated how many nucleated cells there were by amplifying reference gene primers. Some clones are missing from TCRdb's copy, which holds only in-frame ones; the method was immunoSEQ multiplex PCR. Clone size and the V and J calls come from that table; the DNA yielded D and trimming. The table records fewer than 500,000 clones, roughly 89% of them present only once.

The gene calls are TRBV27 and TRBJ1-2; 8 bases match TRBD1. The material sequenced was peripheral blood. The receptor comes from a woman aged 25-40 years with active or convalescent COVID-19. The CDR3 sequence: CASSLYAGGTDYGYTF. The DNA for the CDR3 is TGTGCCAGCAGTTTATATGCAGGGGGCACCGACTATGGCTACACCTTC.